This TCR beta chain appears in the sequencing data of a study of OX40 agonist ivuxolimab in advanced cancers. After removal of 3 bases from V and 3 bases from J, the junction contained 11 bases not matched to a gene. The CDR3 consists of 17 residues. CDR1 is LNHDA and CDR2 is SQIVND in the germline V gene (reference sequence). The method was immunoSEQ multiplex PCR; TCRdb's version includes in-frame clones alone and lacks a portion of them. Of 92,000 or so clones in the sample, less than 85% were seen once. The input for sequencing was CD4+ or CD8+ T cells sorted from blood, taken in a trial of the OX40 agonist ivuxolimab. This sequence was found in an adult with an advanced solid tumor such as melanoma, head and neck, liver or kidney cancer. J is TRBJ2-3 and V is TRBV19, with TRBD2 matching over 8 bases. The CDR3 sequence is CASSIRVSGRKTDTQYF. The CDR3 DNA sequence: TGTGCCAGTAGTATCCGGGTGAGCGGGAGAAAGACAGATACGCAGTATTTT.